These 24 T cell receptor beta chains share one sample of origin, sequenced in a study of blood T cell repertoires in COVID-19. Generated by immunoSEQ multiplex PCR, the TCRdb table keeps only in-frame clones and is missing some. The sample holds over 150,000 clones, 65% to 90% seen once. The specimen sequenced was peripheral blood. The receptors here all came from a human donor in a cohort sampled during active COVID-19.

The chain recombines TRBV27 with TRBJ2-1; D call uncertain. V lost 7 bases to trimming and J lost 0 bases, with 22 bases between them. Germline CDR1 reads MNHEY; CDR2 reads SMNVEV (reference sequence). This CDR3 comprises 18 residues. The CDR3 here is CASKVTAERRPSYNEQFF. CDR3 in DNA: TGTGCCAGCAAGGTAACCGCGGAGCGTCGACCCTCCTACAATGAGCAGTTCTTC.

The gene calls are TRBV5-1 and TRBJ2-1, with 7 bases lining up with TRBD1. V shed 0 bases and J 5 bases; nucleotides not matched to a gene: 5. The CDR3 contains 15 residues. Germline V gene data show CDR1 as SGHRS and CDR2 as YFSETQ. The CDR3 is CASSLVGDSNNEQFF. For the CDR3, the DNA is TGCGCCAGCAGCTTGGTTGGGGACAGCAACAATGAGCAGTTCTTC.

This clone showed up just once. This chain links TRBV9 with TRBJ2-1; weak D call: TRBD1 (6 bases). The germline V and J ends were trimmed by 1 base and 9 bases, with 17 bases remaining between them. CDR3 length: 15 amino acids. Germline-derived CDR1 and CDR2 are SGDLS and YYNGEE. CDR3: CASSVYVWGPVEQFF. Written as DNA, the CDR3 is TGTGCCAGCAGCGTATACGTTTGGGGGCCGGTTGAGCAGTTCTTC.

This rearrangement joins TRBV5-4 to TRBJ2-2, with no clear D. The CDR3 extends over 14 amino acids. V was shortened by 1 base and J by 2 bases, with 6 bases between the two germline ends. Germline CDR1 and CDR2: SGHNT and YYREEE (reference sequence). The CDR3 coding sequence is TGTGCCAGCAGCTTGAGAGCAAACACCGGGGAGCTGTTTTTT. It codes for CASSLRANTGELFF.

Only one count was recorded for this clone. This sequence joins TRBV10-3 and TRBJ2-7; TRBD1 matches at 9 bases. V trimming: 6 bases; J trimming: 4 bases; junction bases outside the gene matches: 13. The CDR3 spans 16 residues. CDR1 is ENHRY, CDR2 SYGVKD, per germline. CDR3 nucleotides: TGTGCCATCAGCCAACGAGTAACCGGGACAGGGTACGAGCAGTACTTC. Protein: CAISQRVTGTGYEQYF.

This clone has only one observation. The V gene is TRBV28, the J gene TRBJ2-3, with a possible D match to TRBD2 (6 bases). From germline, CDR1 is MDHEN and CDR2 SYDVKM. Trimming took 5 bases from V and 4 from J, leaving 13 bases between them. The CDR3 is 14 residues long. The CDR3 loop is CASSRGMVADTQYF. In DNA form, the CDR3 reads TGTGCCAGCAGTCGGGGGATGGTGGCAGATACGCAGTATTTT. Together with reference TRBV28 and TRBJ2-3, the CDR3 gives the full variable domain: DVKVTQSSRYLVKRTGEKVFLECVQDMDHENMFWYRQDPGLGLRLIYFSYDVKMKEKGDIPEGYSVSREKKERFSLILESASTNQTSMYLCASSRGMVADTQYFGPGTRLTVL.

This chain uses TRBV29-1 with TRBJ1-1; 7 nucleotides match TRBD1. CDR1 SQVTM and CDR2 ANQGSEA come from the germline V gene. This CDR3 spans 12 amino acids. The junction had 1 base not matched to a gene; V was cut back by 3 bases and J by 3 bases. CDR3 sequence reads: CSVDQGDTEAFF. The CDR3 coding sequence is TGCAGCGTTGACCAGGGGGACACTGAAGCTTTCTTT.

The chain is built from TRBV2 and TRBJ2-5; D is undetermined. The ends were cut back, 8 bases at V and 5 bases at J, with 9 bases in the middle. Germline CDR1 and CDR2: SNHLY and FYNNEI. CDR3 size: 11 residues. The CDR3 protein is CASAKEETQYF. The CDR3 DNA is TGTGCCAGCGCCAAGGAGGAGACCCAGTACTTC.

This clone was recorded at least ten times. The chain couples TRBV28 to TRBJ1-2, with 8 nucleotides matching TRBD1. The V gene end was trimmed by 2 bases and the J gene end by 4 bases; junction bases not matched to a gene: 15. The CDR3 is 18 residues long. Germline assignment: CDR1 MDHEN and CDR2 SYDVKM. The CDR3 DNA sequence: TGTGCCAGCAGTTTACATGCCGTCCTCAGGGGGCGGTTCTATGGCTACACCTTC. Translating gives CASSLHAVLRGRFYGYTF.

The chain joins TRBV7-6 to TRBJ2-3; TRBD2 aligns across 10 bases. The CDR3 consists of 18 residues. CDR1 SGHVS and CDR2 FNYEAQ come from the germline V gene. Germline trimming cut 0 bases from V and 2 bases from J; bases unmatched to any gene: 8. CDR3 sequence (DNA): TGTGCCAGCAGCTTAGCGAGTTATGGGACTAGCGACACAGATACGCAGTATTTT. Its protein product is CASSLASYGTSDTDTQYF.

V usage is TRBV5-5 and J usage is TRBJ1-2; D gene unclear. The germline CDR1 and CDR2 sequences are SGHKS and YYEKEE (reference sequence). The CDR3 has 15 amino acids. V was shortened by 2 bases and J by 3 bases, with 14 bases between the two germline ends. The CDR3 coding sequence is TGTGCCAGCAGCTTCTTAGGAGGGCGGGACTATGGCTACACCTTC. Its translation is CASSFLGGRDYGYTF.

The rearrangement joins TRBV3-1 (or the pseudogene TRBV3-2) to TRBJ2-3, with TRBD2 matching 7 bases. The CDR3 is 14 residues long. Germline CDR1 is LGHDT and CDR2 is YNNKEL (reference sequence). With V trimmed by 9 bases and J by 4 bases, 10 bases remained unmatched. The CDR3 sequence: CASRGASGSDTQYF. The CDR3 nucleotides are TGTGCCAGTAGAGGGGCTAGCGGATCAGATACGCAGTATTTT.

This clone was detected once. In DNA form, the CDR3 reads TGTGCCAGTAGTATTATGCAGACTAATCAGCCCCAGCATTTT. It translates to CASSIMQTNQPQHF. The genes are TRBV19 and TRBJ1-5; D remains unclear. The CDR3 contains 14 residues. Germline V gives CDR1 LNHDA, CDR2 SQIVND (reference sequence). The ends were cut back, 3 bases at V and 4 bases at J, with 10 bases in the middle.

This clone occurred once. The V and J genes are TRBV27 and TRBJ2-5; 8 nucleotides line up with TRBD1. This CDR3 has 15 amino acids. Trimming took 8 bases from V and 1 from J; bases not matched to a gene: 9. The germline V gene encodes CDR1 MNHEY and CDR2 SMNVEV (reference sequence). CDR3 loop: CASRGTGLPQETQYF. CDR3 in DNA: TGTGCCAGCCGGGGGACAGGACTCCCCCAAGAGACCCAGTACTTC.

The chain has TRBV28 and TRBJ2-1, with TRBD2 matching over 13 bases. Germline V gene sequence: CDR1 MDHEN, CDR2 SYDVKM. J was trimmed by 9 bases and V by 6 bases; bases with no gene match: 20. The CDR3 is 19 amino acids. CDR3 sequence: CASSSKPPLLAGGRGEQFF. The CDR3 DNA reads TGTGCCAGCAGCTCGAAACCCCCTCTACTAGCGGGAGGGCGAGGTGAGCAGTTCTTC.

The V gene is TRBV15, the J gene TRBJ1-6; D is perhaps TRBD1 (5 bases). The germline CDR1 and CDR2 sequences are LNHNV and YYDKDF (reference sequence). Trimming stripped 0 bases from V and 10 bases from J, with 10 bases between. The CDR3 is 14 amino acids. The CDR3 DNA reads TGTGCCACCAGCAGAGAGGGGCTAGGGTCACCCCTCCACTTT. It yields the protein CATSREGLGSPLHF.

The chain recombines TRBV4-1 with TRBJ1-5; 7 nucleotides match TRBD1. Per the germline V gene, CDR1 is MGHRA and CDR2 is YSYEKL. This CDR3 has 16 amino acids. Trimming at V came to 2 bases and at J to 0 bases, leaving 4 bases not matched to a gene. CDR3 bases: TGCGCCAGCAGCCAATTAGGGGGCTTTAGCAATCAGCCCCAGCATTTT. This codes for CASSQLGGFSNQPQHF.

The chain is built from TRBV18 and TRBJ2-7; D perhaps matches TRBD1 (6 bases). In germline, CDR1 is KGHSH, CDR2 LQKENI. Trimming cost V 6 bases and J 1 base, with 16 bases left between them. The CDR3 totals 15 residues. DNA for the CDR3: TGTGCCAGCTCCCCAGGGGTGGACAGTTCCTACGAGCAGTACTTC. Its protein is CASSPGVDSSYEQYF. The variable domain in full, completed from reference TRBV18 and TRBJ2-7, reads NAGVMQNPRHLVRRRGQEARLRCSPMKGHSHVYWYRQLPEEGLKFMVYLQKENIIDESGMPKERFSAEFPKEGPSILRIQQVVRGDSAAYFCASSPGVDSSYEQYFGPGTRLTVT.

The chain uses TRBV3-1 (or the pseudogene TRBV3-2) and TRBJ1-4, with 7 bases aligning to TRBD1. V shed 4 bases and J 5 bases; nucleotides not matched to a gene: 4. The CDR3 is made up of 14 amino acids. Germline V gives CDR1 LGHDT, CDR2 YNNKEL (reference sequence). CDR3 region: CASSLGTANEKLFF. For the CDR3, the DNA is TGTGCCAGCAGCCTCGGGACAGCCAATGAAAAACTGTTTTTT.

The chain joins TRBV3-1 (or the pseudogene TRBV3-2) to TRBJ2-3; weak D call: TRBD2 (6 bases). V lost 4 bases, J lost 0 bases, and 8 bases lay in between. The V gene's germline CDR1 is LGHDT and CDR2 YNNKEL (reference sequence). This CDR3 region has 14 residues. CDR3 amino acids: CASSRRASTDTQYF. CDR3 DNA: TGTGCCAGCAGCCGGAGGGCTAGCACAGATACGCAGTATTTT.

The V gene is TRBV6-6, the J gene TRBJ1-2; perhaps TRBD1 as D (5 bases). There are 13 residues in the CDR3. Trimming left V 3 bases short and J 8 bases short, with 13 bases between. Germline loops: CDR1 MNHNY, CDR2 SVGAGI (reference sequence). The CDR3 DNA is TGTGCCAGCAGTTATGGACGATCAGGGGGCTACACCTTC. This codes for CASSYGRSGGYTF.

V is TRBV4-1 and J is TRBJ1-6; D is possibly TRBD1 (5 bases). The germline gives CDR1 MGHRA, CDR2 YSYEKL. Deletions cut 3 bases from V and 1 base from J, with 22 bases between. The CDR3 totals 20 residues. As DNA, the CDR3 is TGCGCCAGCAGCCAGCCCCCTCTCAAGGGGAAGGGGTCCTATAATTCACCCCTCCACTTT. Translating it yields CASSQPPLKGKGSYNSPLHF.

The CDR3 region has the DNA TGTGCCAGCAGTACGGGACAGGGCCTCTATGGCTACACCTTC. Residues: CASSTGQGLYGYTF. The chain links TRBV6-5 to TRBJ1-2; the match to TRBD1 covers 9 bases. The CDR3 consists of 14 residues. Trimming cost V 5 bases and J 4 bases; bases outside gene matches: 5. CDR1 is MNHEY, CDR2 SVGAGI, per germline.

This chain uses TRBV19 with TRBJ2-1; D is undetermined. V was clipped by 1 base and J by 2 bases, with 9 bases between them. The germline CDR1 and CDR2 sequences are LNHDA and SQIVND (reference sequence). The length of the CDR3 is 15 residues. DNA for the CDR3: TGTGCCAGTAGTATAGGGCCTAGTCCCTACAATGAGCAGTTCTTC. Its protein is CASSIGPSPYNEQFF.